Listed below are T cell receptor beta chains from one sample, sequenced in a study of shared clonotypes between healthy human individuals. Repertoires were generated with immunoSEQ multiplex PCR, while TCRdb's copy carries only in-frame clones and drops some. The table shows 2.5 million or so clones, with about 92% occurring only once. The sequencing sample was made of naive CD4+ T cells sorted from blood. The receptor set was obtained from a man younger than 35 in good health. The CDR3 runs from the conserved cysteine through the conserved F or W. Each record gives: D gene, clone size, J gene, V gene, CDR3 DNA, CDR3 protein. D genes are given only for firm matches. Clone size appears in some rows only: once, few, many, or a class for an expanded clone.

d_gene: TRBD1; abundance: .; j_gene: TRBJ2-2; v_gene: TRBV7-2; CDR3nt: TGTGCCAGCAGCTTAGGGGACAGGGCCCCTCTTTCGAACACCGGGGAGCTGTTTTTT; CDR3aa: CASSLGDRAPLSNTGELFF
d_gene: .; abundance: .; j_gene: TRBJ1-2; v_gene: TRBV9; CDR3nt: TGTGCCAGCAGCGTAGGTGGTGGAAGTAACTATGGCTACACCTTC; CDR3aa: CASSVGGGSNYGYTF
d_gene: .; abundance: .; j_gene: TRBJ1-5; v_gene: TRBV5-1; CDR3nt: TGCGCCAGCAGGCCTGATAGGTCTAGCAATCAGCCCCAGCATTTT; CDR3aa: CASRPDRSSNQPQHF
d_gene: .; abundance: .; j_gene: TRBJ2-2; v_gene: TRBV6-5; CDR3nt: TGTGCCAGCTCCCGGGGGCCCTACACCGGGGAGCTGTTTTTT; CDR3aa: CASSRGPYTGELFF
d_gene: .; abundance: once; j_gene: TRBJ2-7; v_gene: TRBV6-1; CDR3nt: TGTGCCAGCGACAGTTACGAGCAGTACTTC; CDR3aa: CASDSYEQYF
d_gene: .; abundance: .; j_gene: TRBJ2-2; v_gene: TRBV5-4; CDR3nt: TGTGCCAGCAGCTTGAGAGAGGAAGAGCTGTTTTTT; CDR3aa: CASSLREEELFF
d_gene: .; abundance: .; j_gene: TRBJ1-5; v_gene: TRBV6-6; CDR3nt: TGTGCCAGCATTTTCAACACAGCCAGCAATCAGCCCCAGCATTTT; CDR3aa: CASIFNTASNQPQHF
d_gene: .; abundance: .; j_gene: TRBJ1-4; v_gene: TRBV7-9; CDR3nt: TGTGCCAGCAGCTTAGCGCCTAAGACATCATTCGCAACTAATGAAAAACTGTTTTTT; CDR3aa: CASSLAPKTSFATNEKLFF
d_gene: TRBD2; abundance: .; j_gene: TRBJ2-3; v_gene: TRBV13; CDR3nt: TGTGCCAGCAGCTTAGGACTAGCGGGGGGCACAGATACGCAGTATTTT; CDR3aa: CASSLGLAGGTDTQYF
d_gene: TRBD2; abundance: .; j_gene: TRBJ2-7; v_gene: TRBV27; CDR3nt: TGTGCCAGCAGTCCGTCTCGGCTAGCGGGGCCCTCCTACGAGCAGTACTTC; CDR3aa: CASSPSRLAGPSYEQYF
d_gene: .; abundance: .; j_gene: TRBJ2-3; v_gene: TRBV7-9; CDR3nt: TGTGCCAGCAGTTCGATGGGCGATACGCAGTATTTT; CDR3aa: CASSSMGDTQYF
d_gene: .; abundance: .; j_gene: TRBJ1-1; v_gene: TRBV5-1; CDR3nt: TGCGCCAGCAGCTTGGCAGGGGCCGCAAACACTGAAGCTTTCTTT; CDR3aa: CASSLAGAANTEAFF
d_gene: .; abundance: .; j_gene: TRBJ1-2; v_gene: TRBV2; CDR3nt: TGTGCCAGCAGTGAAAACGTTAACTATGGCTACACCTTC; CDR3aa: CASSENVNYGYTF
d_gene: .; abundance: .; j_gene: TRBJ2-7; v_gene: TRBV7-2; CDR3nt: TGTGCCGGCAGCCGTGGCAAGTCCTACGAGCAGTACTTC; CDR3aa: CAGSRGKSYEQYF
d_gene: .; abundance: .; j_gene: TRBJ2-7; v_gene: TRBV11-2; CDR3nt: TGTGCCAGCAGCCAGTACGGACAGTCCTACGAGCAGTACTTC; CDR3aa: CASSQYGQSYEQYF
d_gene: .; abundance: .; j_gene: TRBJ1-4; v_gene: TRBV5-5; CDR3nt: TGTGCCAGCAGCTTGGAGGTGTCAGGACAGTCCAATGAAAAACTGTTTTTT; CDR3aa: CASSLEVSGQSNEKLFF
d_gene: .; abundance: once; j_gene: TRBJ2-1; v_gene: TRBV11-1; CDR3nt: TGTGCCAGCAGCTTAGGAGGGGGGGCCTACAATGAGCAGTTCTTC; CDR3aa: CASSLGGGAYNEQFF
d_gene: .; abundance: once; j_gene: TRBJ2-7; v_gene: TRBV5-1; CDR3nt: TGCGCCAGCACCCAGGGACTGGACCACGAGCAGTACTTC; CDR3aa: CASTQGLDHEQYF
d_gene: .; abundance: .; j_gene: TRBJ2-3; v_gene: TRBV18; CDR3nt: TGTGCCAGCTCACCACTAGCGGAGAGCACAGATACGCAGTATTTT; CDR3aa: CASSPLAESTDTQYF
d_gene: .; abundance: .; j_gene: TRBJ2-7; v_gene: TRBV7-2; CDR3nt: TGTGCCAGCAGTCGGACTATGGCATCCTACGAGCAGTACTTC; CDR3aa: CASSRTMASYEQYF
d_gene: TRBD1; abundance: few; j_gene: TRBJ1-5; v_gene: TRBV6-5; CDR3nt: TGTGCCAGCAGGCCAGGGGGCGGCCAGCCCCAGCATTTT; CDR3aa: CASRPGGGQPQHF
d_gene: .; abundance: once; j_gene: TRBJ1-2; v_gene: TRBV2; CDR3nt: TGTGCCAGCAGTGAACAAGATTACGGCTACACCTTC; CDR3aa: CASSEQDYGYTF
d_gene: .; abundance: .; j_gene: TRBJ2-7; v_gene: TRBV20-1; CDR3nt: TGCAGTGCAGGAGACAGCTACGAGCAGTACTTC; CDR3aa: CSAGDSYEQYF
d_gene: .; abundance: .; j_gene: TRBJ1-1; v_gene: TRBV7-2; CDR3nt: TGTGCCAGCAGTATCCAGTTGAACACTGAAGCTTTCTTT; CDR3aa: CASSIQLNTEAFF
d_gene: .; abundance: .; j_gene: TRBJ2-1; v_gene: TRBV18; CDR3nt: TGTGCCAGCTCACCTTATGGGGGTAGCAATGAGCAGTTCTTC; CDR3aa: CASSPYGGSNEQFF
d_gene: .; abundance: few; j_gene: TRBJ2-2; v_gene: TRBV14; CDR3nt: TGTGCCAGCAGCCGAACCGGGGAGCTGTTTTTT; CDR3aa: CASSRTGELFF
d_gene: .; abundance: .; j_gene: TRBJ1-6; v_gene: TRBV27; CDR3nt: TGTGCCAGCAGTTTATGGGGCCGTGAGTACGGTTCACCCCTCCACTTT; CDR3aa: CASSLWGREYGSPLHF
d_gene: .; abundance: .; j_gene: TRBJ2-1; v_gene: TRBV7-2; CDR3nt: TGTGCCAGCAGCTTAGCCGACCTCTCCTACAATGAGCAGTTCTTC; CDR3aa: CASSLADLSYNEQFF
d_gene: TRBD2; abundance: .; j_gene: TRBJ2-2; v_gene: TRBV4-1; CDR3nt: TGCGCGAGCGGGGGGCCGCCGAACACCGGGGAGCTGTTTTTT; CDR3aa: CASGGPPNTGELFF
d_gene: TRBD1; abundance: .; j_gene: TRBJ1-4; v_gene: TRBV6-1; CDR3nt: TGTGCCAGCAGTGAATCCCGGACAGGGGGCGGGTATGAAAAACTGTTTTTT; CDR3aa: CASSESRTGGGYEKLFF
d_gene: .; abundance: .; j_gene: TRBJ2-7; v_gene: TRBV18; CDR3nt: TGTGCCAGCTCACCCGTTCCCCTGGCGGAGCAGTACTTC; CDR3aa: CASSPVPLAEQYF
d_gene: .; abundance: .; j_gene: TRBJ1-1; v_gene: TRBV11-2; CDR3nt: TGTGCCAGCACCAGATGGTCCGGGAACACTGAAGCTTTCTTT; CDR3aa: CASTRWSGNTEAFF
d_gene: .; abundance: .; j_gene: TRBJ2-7; v_gene: TRBV14; CDR3nt: TGTGCCAGCAGCCAAGTGGTGCAGCAGCAGTACTTC; CDR3aa: CASSQVVQQQYF
d_gene: TRBD1; abundance: .; j_gene: TRBJ2-7; v_gene: TRBV11-2; CDR3nt: TGTGCCAGCGGACGGACAGGGGCCGATCTCTCCGAGCAGTACTTC; CDR3aa: CASGRTGADLSEQYF
d_gene: .; abundance: .; j_gene: TRBJ2-6; v_gene: TRBV6-5; CDR3nt: TGTGCCACCCAAAGGGCTTTTGGGGCCAACGTCCTGACTTTC; CDR3aa: CATQRAFGANVLTF
d_gene: .; abundance: once; j_gene: TRBJ2-7; v_gene: TRBV18; CDR3nt: TGTGCCAGCTCACCAAACAGGGACGAGCAGTACTTC; CDR3aa: CASSPNRDEQYF
d_gene: TRBD2; abundance: once; j_gene: TRBJ2-3; v_gene: TRBV7-2; CDR3nt: TGTGCCAGCAGCTTAGGGTGGTCGGGACTAGCGGGAGGCACAGATACGCAGTATTTT; CDR3aa: CASSLGWSGLAGGTDTQYF
d_gene: .; abundance: .; j_gene: TRBJ1-2; v_gene: TRBV5-1; CDR3nt: TGCGCCAGCAGCGGGGACGGTACAGCTAACTATGGCTACACCTTC; CDR3aa: CASSGDGTANYGYTF
d_gene: .; abundance: once; j_gene: TRBJ1-5; v_gene: TRBV30; CDR3nt: TGTGCCTGGAGTGGAGGGGGTCTCCAGCCCCAGCATTTT; CDR3aa: CAWSGGGLQPQHF
d_gene: TRBD2; abundance: .; j_gene: TRBJ2-1; v_gene: TRBV5-1; CDR3nt: TGCGCCAGCAGCTCGACTAGCGGAGTGTACAATGAGCAGTTCTTC; CDR3aa: CASSSTSGVYNEQFF
d_gene: .; abundance: once; j_gene: TRBJ2-6; v_gene: TRBV5-5; CDR3nt: TGTGCCAGCAGCTTGGGCGTCTCTGGGGCCAACGTCCTGACTTTC; CDR3aa: CASSLGVSGANVLTF
d_gene: .; abundance: .; j_gene: TRBJ2-1; v_gene: TRBV10-3; CDR3nt: TGTGCCATCAGGGAGACAGAAACCTACAATGAGCAGTTCTTC; CDR3aa: CAIRETETYNEQFF
d_gene: .; abundance: .; j_gene: TRBJ1-2; v_gene: TRBV5-1; CDR3nt: TGCGCCAGCAGCCCGGAGCCAGGGGACTATGGCTACACCTTC; CDR3aa: CASSPEPGDYGYTF
d_gene: .; abundance: .; j_gene: TRBJ1-3; v_gene: TRBV7-9; CDR3nt: TGTGCCAGCAGCCGGATTAGCTCTGGAAACACCATATATTTT; CDR3aa: CASSRISSGNTIYF
d_gene: TRBD2; abundance: .; j_gene: TRBJ2-1; v_gene: TRBV18; CDR3nt: TGTGCCAGCTCACCACCGTCTGCTAGCGGGAGATCTGAGCAGTTCTTC; CDR3aa: CASSPPSASGRSEQFF
d_gene: .; abundance: .; j_gene: TRBJ2-1; v_gene: TRBV10-3; CDR3nt: TGTGCCATCAGTGATCTGGGGGCGGGGTACAATGAGCAGTTCTTC; CDR3aa: CAISDLGAGYNEQFF
d_gene: .; abundance: .; j_gene: TRBJ1-1; v_gene: TRBV19; CDR3nt: TGTGCCAGTAGTATAGGGGGACAACTGAACACTGAAGCTTTCTTT; CDR3aa: CASSIGGQLNTEAFF
d_gene: TRBD1; abundance: .; j_gene: TRBJ2-5; v_gene: TRBV10-3; CDR3nt: TGTGCCATCTCACAGGGGGCCGAAGAGACCCAGTACTTC; CDR3aa: CAISQGAEETQYF